The rows below give T cell receptor beta chains drawn from one sample of a study of cytomegalovirus exposure and HLA in healthy donors. Sequenced by immunoSEQ multiplex PCR; TCRdb stores in-frame clones only, minus some. The table shows about 140,000 clones, with approximately 65% occurring only once. Sequenced sample: PBMCs. Source of these receptors: a woman aged 55-70 years in good health and CMV-seronegative. The CDR3 runs from the conserved cysteine through the conserved F or W. The D gene is left open where the match is weak. Some rows mark clone size as missing; the rest say once, few, many or name a class of expanded clone.

length: 16; D: .; size: .; V: TRBV11-2; J: TRBJ1-1; CDR3: CASSLVGGGWNTEAFF; DNA: TGTGCCAGCAGCTTGGTTGGCGGGGGCTGGAACACTGAAGCTTTCTTT
length: 15; D: .; size: .; V: TRBV5-4; J: TRBJ1-6; CDR3: CASSKGRTLDSPLHF; DNA: TGTGCCAGCAGCAAAGGGAGGACTCTGGATTCACCCCTCCACTTT
length: 14; D: TRBD1; size: .; V: TRBV6-1; J: TRBJ1-1; CDR3: CAIKWGGQGGEAFF; DNA: TGTGCCATCAAGTGGGGCGGACAGGGCGGTGAAGCTTTCTTT
length: 16; D: TRBD2; size: .; V: TRBV11-3; J: TRBJ2-1; CDR3: CASSHLRVAGQNEQFF; DNA: TGTGCCAGCAGCCATCTCAGGGTAGCGGGCCAAAATGAGCAGTTCTTC
length: 15; D: .; size: once; V: TRBV2; J: TRBJ1-2; CDR3: CASSAGQGLLYGYTF; DNA: TGTGCCAGCAGTGCGGGCCAGGGCCTACTCTATGGCTACACCTTC
length: 16; D: .; size: .; V: TRBV5-6; J: TRBJ2-3; CDR3: CASSLKVDYTTDTQYF; DNA: TGTGCCAGCAGCTTGAAGGTCGACTATACGACAGATACGCAGTATTTT
length: 15; D: .; size: once; V: TRBV7-2; J: TRBJ2-1; CDR3: CASSQSASSYNEQFF; DNA: TGTGCCAGCAGCCAATCCGCTAGCTCCTACAATGAGCAGTTCTTC
length: 15; D: .; size: .; V: TRBV7-2; J: TRBJ2-5; CDR3: CASSRAGPGQETQYF; DNA: TGTGCCAGCAGCAGGGCGGGGCCCGGCCAAGAGACCCAGTACTTC
length: 16; D: .; size: .; V: TRBV21-1; J: TRBJ1-5; CDR3: CASSKNQAGANQPQHF; DNA: TGTGCCAGCAGCAAAAACCAGGCAGGGGCCAATCAGCCCCAGCATTTT
length: 12; D: .; size: .; V: TRBV14; J: TRBJ2-2; CDR3: CASSQWSGELFF; DNA: TGTGCCAGCAGCCAGTGGAGTGGGGAGCTGTTTTTT
length: 12; D: TRBD1; size: .; V: TRBV10-3; J: TRBJ2-7; CDR3: CAISGQDYEQYF; DNA: TGTGCCATCAGCGGACAGGACTACGAGCAGTACTTC
length: 17; D: TRBD2; size: .; V: TRBV9; J: TRBJ2-3; CDR3: CASSAPSGSVLADTQYF; DNA: TGTGCCAGCAGCGCCCCTAGCGGGAGCGTGTTGGCAGATACGCAGTATTTT
length: 14; D: TRBD1; size: few; V: TRBV4-3; J: TRBJ1-2; CDR3: CASSRGQANYGYTF; DNA: TGCGCCAGCAGCCGGGGACAGGCGAACTATGGCTACACCTTC
length: 15; D: .; size: few; V: TRBV9; J: TRBJ2-3; CDR3: CASTSREGWVDTQYF; DNA: TGTGCCAGCACCTCGAGAGAGGGCTGGGTAGATACGCAGTATTTT
length: 18; D: TRBD1; size: few; V: TRBV6-1; J: TRBJ2-2; CDR3: CASSEASPGTGPPGELFF; DNA: TGTGCCAGCAGTGAAGCGTCCCCCGGGACAGGGCCCCCCGGGGAGCTGTTTTTT
length: 11; D: .; size: .; V: TRBV7-9; J: TRBJ2-1; CDR3: CASSLWLEQFF; DNA: TGTGCCAGCAGCCTCTGGCTTGAGCAGTTCTTC
length: 16; D: TRBD1; size: .; V: TRBV4-3; J: TRBJ2-2; CDR3: CASSQTPGQGLAELFF; DNA: TGCGCCAGCAGCCAAACCCCGGGACAGGGGTTAGCGGAGCTGTTTTTT
length: 16; D: .; size: .; V: TRBV9; J: TRBJ2-3; CDR3: CASSVSGTPSTDTQYF; DNA: TGTGCCAGCAGCGTTTCTGGGACACCCAGCACAGATACGCAGTATTTT
length: 15; D: .; size: .; V: TRBV5-1; J: TRBJ2-5; CDR3: CASSLDRQRRETQYF; DNA: TGCGCCAGCAGCTTGGACCGTCAGCGGCGGGAGACCCAGTACTTC
length: 14; D: .; size: few; V: TRBV4-1; J: TRBJ1-6; CDR3: CASSQARLGSPLHF; DNA: TGCGCCAGCAGCCAAGCCAGGTTGGGTTCACCCCTCCACTTT
length: 18; D: TRBD1; size: few; V: TRBV4-1; J: TRBJ2-5; CDR3: CASSQDSGTGAPWETQYF; DNA: TGCGCCAGCAGCCAAGACTCCGGGACAGGGGCGCCCTGGGAGACCCAGTACTTC
length: 13; D: .; size: .; V: TRBV6-5; J: TRBJ1-2; CDR3: CASSWTEGYGYTF; DNA: TGTGCCAGCAGTTGGACGGAGGGCTATGGCTACACCTTC
length: 15; D: TRBD2; size: many; V: TRBV27; J: TRBJ2-3; CDR3: CASKLTSGTTDTQYF; DNA: TGTGCCAGCAAGCTCACTAGCGGGACCACAGATACGCAGTATTTT
length: 11; D: .; size: .; V: TRBV28; J: TRBJ1-2; CDR3: CAGSFAGVSTF; DNA: TGTGCCGGCAGTTTTGCGGGTGTATCCACCTTC
length: 17; D: .; size: once; V: TRBV5-6; J: TRBJ2-2; CDR3: CASSSTRQARLTGELFF; DNA: TGTGCCAGCAGCTCGACAAGGCAGGCCAGGTTAACCGGGGAGCTGTTTTTT
length: 14; D: .; size: .; V: TRBV11-2; J: TRBJ1-1; CDR3: CASSLDRVSTEAFF; DNA: TGTGCCAGCAGCTTAGACAGGGTGAGCACTGAAGCTTTCTTT
length: 17; D: .; size: .; V: TRBV9; J: TRBJ1-4; CDR3: CASSVDARTVTNEKLFF; DNA: TGTGCCAGCAGCGTAGATGCCCGGACAGTAACTAATGAAAAACTGTTTTTT
length: 14; D: TRBD1; size: .; V: TRBV7-9; J: TRBJ1-1; CDR3: CSSSLGQGNTEAFF; DNA: TGTTCCAGCAGCTTAGGACAGGGGAACACTGAAGCTTTCTTT
length: 13; D: .; size: .; V: TRBV7-8; J: TRBJ1-1; CDR3: CASSLGLDYEAFF; DNA: TGTGCCAGCAGCCTCGGACTTGACTATGAAGCTTTCTTT
length: 13; D: .; size: .; V: TRBV7-2; J: TRBJ2-5; CDR3: CASSRSRGETQYF; DNA: TGTGCCAGCAGCCGCTCCAGGGGCGAGACCCAGTACTTC
length: 15; D: .; size: .; V: TRBV7-9; J: TRBJ2-3; CDR3: CASSSGTFHTDTQYF; DNA: TGTGCCAGCAGTTCCGGGACTTTCCACACAGATACGCAGTATTTT
length: 15; D: TRBD2; size: .; V: TRBV2; J: TRBJ2-3; CDR3: CASKRTSGRGDTQYF; DNA: TGTGCCAGCAAGCGGACTAGCGGGAGAGGGGATACGCAGTATTTT
length: 16; D: .; size: .; V: TRBV28; J: TRBJ1-5; CDR3: CASRDRGTASNQPQHF; DNA: TGTGCCAGCAGGGACCGGGGGACGGCTAGCAATCAGCCCCAGCATTTT
length: 17; D: .; size: .; V: TRBV7-6; J: TRBJ2-3; CDR3: CASSLISGGRVPDTQYF; DNA: TGTGCCAGCAGCTTAATTTCCGGGGGTCGGGTCCCAGATACGCAGTATTTT
length: 15; D: .; size: .; V: TRBV7-9; J: TRBJ2-7; CDR3: CASSLARQGRYEQYF; DNA: TGTGCCAGCAGCTTAGCCAGGCAGGGTCGATACGAGCAGTACTTC
length: 13; D: TRBD1; size: .; V: TRBV7-2; J: TRBJ2-4; CDR3: CASSATTGVVQYF; DNA: TGTGCCAGCAGCGCCACCACAGGGGTGGTTCAGTACTTC
length: 16; D: TRBD1; size: few; V: TRBV5-5; J: TRBJ1-2; CDR3: CASSLTPGQGNYGYTF; DNA: TGTGCCAGCAGCTTGACACCGGGACAGGGGAACTATGGCTACACCTTC
length: 15; D: TRBD2; size: .; V: TRBV7-3; J: TRBJ2-1; CDR3: CASSPSGAGRNEQFF; DNA: TGTGCCAGCAGCCCTAGCGGGGCGGGTAGGAATGAGCAGTTCTTC
length: 16; D: TRBD2; size: .; V: TRBV5-4; J: TRBJ2-2; CDR3: CASSFGTRGNTGELFF; DNA: TGTGCCAGCAGCTTCGGGACTAGGGGGAACACCGGGGAGCTGTTTTTT
length: 13; D: .; size: .; V: TRBV5-5; J: TRBJ1-1; CDR3: CASSSTGETEAFF; DNA: TGTGCCAGCAGCTCTACAGGCGAAACTGAAGCTTTCTTT
length: 13; D: .; size: .; V: TRBV5-1; J: TRBJ2-4; CDR3: CASRYRFENIQYF; DNA: TGCGCCAGCAGGTACAGGTTCGAAAACATTCAGTACTTC
length: 12; D: .; size: .; V: TRBV6-6; J: TRBJ2-3; CDR3: CASSPHTDTQYF; DNA: TGTGCCAGCAGCCCCCACACAGATACGCAGTATTTT
length: 14; D: .; size: .; V: TRBV5-1; J: TRBJ2-3; CDR3: CASSIGSFTDTQYF; DNA: TGCGCCAGCAGCATCGGGAGTTTTACAGATACGCAGTATTTT
length: 13; D: .; size: .; V: TRBV2; J: TRBJ2-3; CDR3: CASSEQGLDTQYF; DNA: TGTGCCAGCAGTGAACAGGGACTAGATACGCAGTATTTT
length: 15; D: TRBD1; size: few; V: TRBV9; J: TRBJ2-2; CDR3: CASSPRQGITGELFF; DNA: TGTGCCAGCAGCCCCCGACAGGGGATAACCGGGGAGCTGTTTTTT
length: 15; D: .; size: .; V: TRBV9; J: TRBJ2-7; CDR3: CASSVALGSEVVQYF; DNA: TGTGCCAGCAGCGTAGCTCTCGGTAGCGAGGTGGTGCAGTACTTC
length: 15; D: TRBD1; size: .; V: TRBV5-1; J: TRBJ1-4; CDR3: CASSLDRGQGEKLFF; DNA: TGCGCCAGCAGCTTGGACAGGGGGCAGGGTGAAAAACTGTTTTTT
length: 16; D: TRBD1; size: .; V: TRBV6-5; J: TRBJ1-6; CDR3: CASSYTRQGGNSPLHF; DNA: TGTGCCAGCAGTTACACCCGACAGGGTGGGAATTCACCCCTCCACTTT
length: 16; D: TRBD2; size: .; V: TRBV7-9; J: TRBJ2-5; CDR3: CASSPGVAGGEETQYF; DNA: TGTGCCAGCAGCCCCGGGGTGGCGGGAGGAGAAGAGACCCAGTACTTC
length: 14; D: .; size: .; V: TRBV25-1; J: TRBJ1-5; CDR3: CAAGFRFSNQPQHF; DNA: TGTGCCGCGGGCTTTAGGTTCAGCAATCAGCCCCAGCATTTT
length: 11; D: .; size: few; V: TRBV25-1; J: TRBJ2-7; CDR3: CASSGRYEQYF; DNA: TGTGCCAGCAGTGGCCGGTACGAGCAGTACTTC
length: 13; D: .; size: .; V: TRBV5-1; J: TRBJ2-2; CDR3: CASSLVAAGELFF; DNA: TGCGCCAGCAGCCTTGTGGCGGCGGGGGAGCTGTTTTTT
length: 15; D: .; size: few; V: TRBV10-3; J: TRBJ1-2; CDR3: CAISENNRELNGYTF; DNA: TGTGCCATCAGTGAAAACAACAGGGAGTTAAATGGCTACACCTTC
length: 15; D: .; size: .; V: TRBV5-4; J: TRBJ1-2; CDR3: CASSLRGGANYGYTF; DNA: TGTGCCAGCAGCTTGCGGGGGGGAGCTAACTATGGCTACACCTTC
length: 12; D: .; size: once; V: TRBV7-2; J: TRBJ2-3; CDR3: CASSLYGREQYF; DNA: TGTGCCAGCAGCTTATACGGCAGGGAGCAGTATTTT
length: 12; D: TRBD1; size: .; V: TRBV6-5; J: TRBJ2-7; CDR3: CASTWRQGEQYF; DNA: TGTGCCAGCACCTGGAGACAGGGGGAGCAGTACTTC
length: 15; D: TRBD2; size: .; V: TRBV19; J: TRBJ2-3; CDR3: CASKPSGRWTDTQYF; DNA: TGTGCCAGTAAACCTAGCGGGAGGTGGACAGATACGCAGTATTTT
length: 15; D: TRBD2; size: once; V: TRBV7-2; J: TRBJ2-7; CDR3: CASSLSGSSYYEQYF; DNA: TGTGCCAGCAGCTTAAGCGGGAGTTCCTACTACGAGCAGTACTTC
length: 10; D: .; size: .; V: TRBV30; J: TRBJ1-1; CDR3: CACVGRGAFF; DNA: TGTGCCTGTGTCGGAAGGGGGGCTTTCTTT
length: 13; D: TRBD1; size: .; V: TRBV6-1; J: TRBJ1-1; CDR3: CASSSRQGTEAFF; DNA: TGTGCCAGCAGCAGTCGACAGGGGACTGAAGCTTTCTTT